The 5 T cell receptor beta chains below were found in one sample sequenced in a study of blood T cell repertoires in COVID-19. This table comes from immunoSEQ multiplex PCR, and its TCRdb copy is limited to in-frame clones, with some not included. The profile shows 250,000 or so clones, about 88% of them singletons. Sequencing was carried out using PBMCs or T cells enriched from blood (not recorded which). The source is a woman in her forties or fifties who had been exposed to COVID-19.

This clone was seen just once. CDR3 sequence reads: CSVDVRGTGELFF. CDR3 coding DNA: TGCAGCGTTGACGTCAGGGGTACCGGGGAGCTGTTTTTT. The J gene is TRBJ2-2, the V gene TRBV29-1, with D possibly TRBD1 on 6 matching bases. The CDR3 has 13 amino acids. Germline-derived CDR1 and CDR2 are SQVTM and ANQGSEA. Trimming removed 3 bases from V and 5 bases from J, with 10 bases in between.

The V call is TRBV5-4, the J call TRBJ1-5; maybe TRBD1 (5 bases). V gave up 2 bases and J gave up 7 bases, with 10 bases separating them. This CDR3 has 13 residues. The germline gives CDR1 SGHNT, CDR2 YYREEE (reference sequence). In nucleotides, the CDR3 is TGTGCCAGCAGCTTCGGGGGTGGACAGCCCCAGCATTTT. Translation: CASSFGGGQPQHF. The full variable domain, completed using reference TRBV5-4 and TRBJ1-5, is ETGVTQSPTHLIKTRGQQVTLRCSSQSGHNTVSWYQQALGQGPQFIFQYYREEENGRGNFPPRFSGLQFPNYSSELNVNALELDDSALYLCASSFGGGQPQHFGDGTRLSIL.

The genes are TRBV5-1 and TRBJ1-2; D is uncertain. CDR1 is SGHRS and CDR2 is YFSETQ in the germline V gene. Trimming took 4 bases from V and 8 from J, leaving 18 bases between them. The CDR3 sequence is 14 residues long. The chain's CDR3 is CASSHPAGEEGYTF. The CDR3 DNA follows: TGCGCCAGCAGCCACCCCGCCGGAGAGGAAGGCTACACCTTC.

The rearrangement links TRBV4-1 to TRBJ1-1; 7 bases are shared with TRBD1. The CDR3 extends over 13 amino acids. The V segment lost 1 base and the J segment 7 bases; nucleotides outside the gene matches: 3. Germline loops: CDR1 MGHRA, CDR2 YSYEKL. The CDR3 DNA follows: TGCGCCAGCAGCCAAGGGGGGACAGTTGAAGCTTTCTTT. Translation: CASSQGGTVEAFF.

This clone showed up just once. This chain joins TRBV10-2 and TRBJ1-1, with D uncertain. CDR1 is WSHSY, CDR2 SAAADI, per germline. CDR3 length: 14 amino acids. V lost 4 bases and J lost 1, with 10 bases in between. The CDR3 sequence: CASSVPGSNTEAFF. The CDR3, as DNA: TGCGCCAGCAGTGTTCCGGGATCGAACACTGAAGCTTTCTTT.